The rows below give T cell receptor beta chains drawn from one sample of a study of cytotoxic CD8 clonotypes in ibrutinib-treated CLL. Only in-frame clones appear in the TCRdb table, and some are missing; sequencing was by immunoSEQ multiplex PCR. The sample includes 150,000 to 250,000 clones, 55% to 85% of them seen just once. The sequencing here drew on PBMCs, taken after 24 months of ibrutinib treatment. The source of these receptors is a human donor with chronic lymphocytic leukemia. CDR3s include the opening cysteine and the closing phenylalanine or tryptophan. A D gene is named only where the DNA matches it firmly. A row's size may be missing; if present it is once, few, many or a size class.

V gene	clone size	J gene	D gene	CDR3 DNA	CDR3 protein
TRBV7-2	-	TRBJ1-1	-	TGTGCCAGCAGCCAGAGAGACCTGAACACTGAAGCTTTCTTT	CASSQRDLNTEAFF
TRBV5-6	-	TRBJ2-1	TRBD2	TGTGCCAGCAGCTCCGGACTAGCGGGAGGTAATGAGCAGTTCTTC	CASSSGLAGGNEQFF
TRBV10-3	once	TRBJ2-2	-	TGTGCCATCAGTGAGTTTCCAGGGGCAAACACCGGGGAGCTGTTTTTT	CAISEFPGANTGELFF
TRBV27	few	TRBJ2-3	-	TGTGCCAGCAGTTTCACGAGGAGCACAGATACGCAGTATTTT	CASSFTRSTDTQYF
TRBV10-3	-	TRBJ2-7	-	TGTGCCATCAGTGACCTTCCGGGGGACTCCTACGAGCAGTACTTC	CAISDLPGDSYEQYF
TRBV4-3	-	TRBJ1-1	-	TGCGCCAGCAGCCCCTTTCCTCAGGGAAGGAACACTGAAGCTTTCTTT	CASSPFPQGRNTEAFF
TRBV19	-	TRBJ2-1	TRBD1	TGTGCCAGTAGAGGGGACAGGGGGATTTTCAATGAGCAGTTCTTC	CASRGDRGIFNEQFF
TRBV4-3	-	TRBJ2-7	TRBD2	TGCGCCAGCAGCCAAGTCCATGCGGGAGGGCCATATATCCACGAGCAGTACTTC	CASSQVHAGGPYIHEQYF
TRBV9	-	TRBJ2-1	TRBD2	TGTGCCAGCAGCGCCGGACTAGCGGGATTGAATGAGCAGTTCTTC	CASSAGLAGLNEQFF
TRBV29-1	-	TRBJ1-3	TRBD1	TGCAGCGTTGAACATGGAAAAACAGGGGAGGGAAACACCATATATTTT	CSVEHGKTGEGNTIYF
TRBV5-1	once	TRBJ2-3	-	TGCGCCAGCAGCTTGGCGTGGGGTGGGGGTAGCACAGATACGCAGTATTTT	CASSLAWGGGSTDTQYF
TRBV5-6	-	TRBJ1-4	TRBD1	TGTGCCAGCAGCTTGCCTGGACAGGGGCATGAAAAACTGTTTTTT	CASSLPGQGHEKLFF
TRBV30	-	TRBJ1-1	-	TGTGCCTGGAGTGTGGTGCAGGTGGGCACTGAAGCTTTCTTT	CAWSVVQVGTEAFF
TRBV28	-	TRBJ1-1	-	TGTGCCAGCAGTTTAGGGGCCAGGACTGAAGCTTTCTTT	CASSLGARTEAFF
TRBV27	many	TRBJ2-3	-	TGTGCCAGCAGTCCCACAGATACGCAGTATTTT	CASSPTDTQYF
TRBV29-1	few	TRBJ2-2	TRBD2	TGCAGCGTTGTCTCAGCGGGAGTTAGCGGGGAGCTGTTTTTT	CSVVSAGVSGELFF